Presented here are 8 T cell receptor beta chains from one specimen sequenced in a study of blood T cells in healthy people across ages (dated by TCRdb to the mid-2010s). The receptor library was made with 5' RACE. The instrument given in TCRdb is Illumina HiSeq 2500. The second PCR ran for about 7 to 11 cycles and used a J-beta primer mix along with a sample-barcoded 5' primer. In-frame beta chains were kept once TCRdb had trimmed the public reads at Q25 with fastp and called clones with MiXCR. Each record represents a unique CDR3 protein, reported with the most common genes and DNA among its rows. For this sample the table gives around 990,000 distinct CDR3 sequences, of which almost 25% were detected only once. Around 0.75% of the sample is taken by the ten largest. The same data also contributed to another study, on T cells of mothers and their children.

Sequenced input: blood. The source is a girl aged 2 to 10 in good health.

This chain joins TRBV20-1 and TRBJ2-3; 13 bases map to TRBD2. The length of the CDR3 is 14 residues. CDR1 and CDR2 from the germline V gene are DFQATT and SNEGSKA (reference sequence). Trimming at V came to 4 bases and at J to 7 bases, leaving 5 bases not matched to a gene. Here the CDR3 reads CSATRTSGSNTQYF. DNA of the CDR3: TGCAGTGCTACCCGGACTAGCGGGAGTAATACGCAGTATTTT.

This clonotype was recorded a few times. The J gene is TRBJ2-1, the V gene TRBV10-3; 7 bases fit TRBD1. V shed 11 bases, J shed 0 bases, and the junction held 13 bases outside the gene matches. CDR1 and CDR2 from the germline V gene are ENHRY and SYGVKD. CDR3 length: 16 amino acids. The CDR3 DNA reads as TGTGCCGTCCTTCCCGACAGGGATTTCTCCTACAATGAGCAGTTCTTC. It codes for CAVLPDRDFSYNEQFF.

This chain joins TRBV11-2 and TRBJ2-1; D uncertain. CDR1 SGHAT and CDR2 FQNNGV come from the germline V gene. Trimming pared 2 bases from V and 6 bases from J, leaving 14 bases between. There are 15 residues in the CDR3. Here the CDR3 DNA reads TGTGCCAGCAGCTTATCTGTGGGATCCGCCAATGAGCAGTTCTTC. Its protein product is CASSLSVGSANEQFF.

This sequence joins TRBV19 and TRBJ2-4; TRBD2 is a possible D gene (6 bases). The CDR3 loop spans 15 amino acids. The germline gives CDR1 LNHDA, CDR2 SQIVND (reference sequence). Trimming left V 4 bases short and J 6 bases short, with 16 bases between. In DNA form, the CDR3 reads TGTGCCAGTAGTACCCTCCCCGGGAGTCGAAACATTCAGTACTTC. Encoded protein: CASSTLPGSRNIQYF.

This clonotype turned up a few times. The gene calls are TRBV20-1 and TRBJ1-1; no clear D gene. Between the trimmed V and J ends, which lost 6 bases and 1 base, there was a span of 6 bases. CDR1 DFQATT and CDR2 SNEGSKA come from the germline V gene (reference sequence). This CDR3 is built from 11 residues. The CDR3 DNA sequence: TGCAGTGCCCTCAGGAACACTGAAGCTTTCTTT. It is translated as CSALRNTEAFF.

This clonotype has a handful of counts. The chain carries TRBV11-3 and TRBJ1-2; D is unresolved. The CDR3 has 13 amino acids. Trimming cost V 5 bases and J 4 bases, with 11 bases left between them. The germline V gene encodes CDR1 SGHNT and CDR2 YENEEA. The CDR3 reads CASSGGRSYGYTF. In DNA form, the CDR3 reads TGTGCCAGCAGCGGAGGACGGTCCTATGGCTACACCTTC.

The table lists this clonotype with many counts. The V and J genes are TRBV20-1 and TRBJ2-3, with D tentatively TRBD2 (5 bases). The germline V gene encodes CDR1 DFQATT and CDR2 SNEGSKA (reference sequence). V dropped 1 base and J dropped 6 bases, with 14 bases sitting between them. This CDR3 comprises 14 residues. Written as DNA, the CDR3 is TGCAGTGCTAGAGGGACTTATGCTGCGGATACGCAGTATTTT. It is translated as CSARGTYAADTQYF.

This clonotype appeared a few times. At one of its ends the junction is not consistent with the germline gene, which may arise from a read error. The CDR3 region is CASSYNSGNTMYF. CDR3 nucleotide sequence: TGTGCCAGCAGTTACAACTCTGGAAACACCATGTATTTT. The V gene is TRBV28, the J gene TRBJ1-3; no definite D call. Per germline, CDR1 MDHEN and CDR2 SYDVKM. The CDR3 is 13 amino acids.